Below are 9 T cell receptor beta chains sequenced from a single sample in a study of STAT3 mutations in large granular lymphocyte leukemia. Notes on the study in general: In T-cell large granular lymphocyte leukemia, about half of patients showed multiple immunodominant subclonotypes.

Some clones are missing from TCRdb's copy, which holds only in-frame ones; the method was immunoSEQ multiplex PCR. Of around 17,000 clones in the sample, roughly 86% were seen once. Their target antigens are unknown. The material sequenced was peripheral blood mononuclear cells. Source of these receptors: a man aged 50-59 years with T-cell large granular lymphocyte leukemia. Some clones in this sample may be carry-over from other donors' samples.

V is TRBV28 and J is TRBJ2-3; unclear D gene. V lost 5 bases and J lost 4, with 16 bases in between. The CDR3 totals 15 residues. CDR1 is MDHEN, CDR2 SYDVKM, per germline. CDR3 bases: TGTGCCAGCAGTACGCCCGTTTCGGGCCCAGATACGCAGTATTTT. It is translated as CASSTPVSGPDTQYF.

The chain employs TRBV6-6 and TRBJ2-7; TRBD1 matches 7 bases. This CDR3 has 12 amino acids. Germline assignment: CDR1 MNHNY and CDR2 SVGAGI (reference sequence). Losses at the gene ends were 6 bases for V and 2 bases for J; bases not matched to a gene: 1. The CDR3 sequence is CASSGTAYEQYF. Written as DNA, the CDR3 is TGTGCCAGCAGCGGGACAGCCTACGAGCAGTACTTC.

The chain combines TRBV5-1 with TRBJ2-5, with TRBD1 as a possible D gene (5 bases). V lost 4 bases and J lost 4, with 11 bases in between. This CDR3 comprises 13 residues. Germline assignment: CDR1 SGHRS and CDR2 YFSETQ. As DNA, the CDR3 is TGCGCCAGCAGCCTCCTAGGGGTAGAGACCCAGTACTTC. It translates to CASSLLGVETQYF.

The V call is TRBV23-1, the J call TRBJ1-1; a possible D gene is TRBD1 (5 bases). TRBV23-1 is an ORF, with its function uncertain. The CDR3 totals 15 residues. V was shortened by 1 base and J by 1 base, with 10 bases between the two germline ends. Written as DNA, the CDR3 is TGCGCCAGCAGTCAATGTGGGGGTAGGAACACTGAAGCTTTCTTT. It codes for CASSQCGGRNTEAFF.

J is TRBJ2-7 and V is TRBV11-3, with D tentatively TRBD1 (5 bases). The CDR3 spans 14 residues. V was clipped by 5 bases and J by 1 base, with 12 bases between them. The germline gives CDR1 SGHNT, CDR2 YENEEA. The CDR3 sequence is CASSQGWPSYEQYF. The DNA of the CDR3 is TGTGCCAGCAGCCAGGGTTGGCCTTCCTACGAGCAGTACTTC.

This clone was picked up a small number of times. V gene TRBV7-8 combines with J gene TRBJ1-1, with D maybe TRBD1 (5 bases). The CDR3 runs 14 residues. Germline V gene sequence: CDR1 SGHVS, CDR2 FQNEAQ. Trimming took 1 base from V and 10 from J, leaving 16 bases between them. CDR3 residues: CASSLGARERAAFF. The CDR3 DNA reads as TGTGCCAGCAGCTTAGGGGCCAGGGAGAGGGCAGCTTTCTTT.

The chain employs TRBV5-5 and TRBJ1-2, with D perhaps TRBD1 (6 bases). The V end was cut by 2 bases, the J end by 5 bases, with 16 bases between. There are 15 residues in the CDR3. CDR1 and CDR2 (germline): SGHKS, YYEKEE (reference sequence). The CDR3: CASSLGAGAEYGYTF. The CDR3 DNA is TGTGCCAGCAGCTTAGGCGCAGGGGCTGAATATGGCTACACCTTC. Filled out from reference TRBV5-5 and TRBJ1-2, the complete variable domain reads DAGVTQSPTHLIKTRGQQVTLRCSPISGHKSVSWYQQVLGQGPQFIFQYYEKEERGRGNFPDRFSARQFPNYSSELNVNALLLGDSALYLCASSLGAGAEYGYTFGSGTRLTVV.

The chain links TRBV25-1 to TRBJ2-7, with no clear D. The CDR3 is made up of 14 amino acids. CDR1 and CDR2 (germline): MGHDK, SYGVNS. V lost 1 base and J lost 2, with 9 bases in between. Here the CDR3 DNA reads TGTGCCAGCAGTGAATTAGGGCAGGCCTACGAGCAGTACTTC. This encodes CASSELGQAYEQYF.

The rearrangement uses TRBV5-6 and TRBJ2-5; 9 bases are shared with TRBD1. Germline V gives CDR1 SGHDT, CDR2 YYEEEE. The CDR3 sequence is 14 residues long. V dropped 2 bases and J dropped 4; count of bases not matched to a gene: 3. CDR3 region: CASSFTGGAETQYF. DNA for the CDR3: TGTGCCAGCAGCTTCACAGGGGGCGCAGAGACCCAGTACTTC.